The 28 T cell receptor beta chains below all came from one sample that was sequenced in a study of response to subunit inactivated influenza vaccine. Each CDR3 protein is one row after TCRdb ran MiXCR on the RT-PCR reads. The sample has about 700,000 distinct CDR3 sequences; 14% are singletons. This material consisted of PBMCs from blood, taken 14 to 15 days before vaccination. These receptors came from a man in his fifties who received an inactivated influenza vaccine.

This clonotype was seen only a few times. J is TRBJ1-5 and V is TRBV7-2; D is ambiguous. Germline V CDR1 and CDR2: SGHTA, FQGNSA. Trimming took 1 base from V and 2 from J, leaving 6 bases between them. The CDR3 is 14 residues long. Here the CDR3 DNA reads TGTGCCAGCAGCTTAGGGGAGGGCAATCAGCCCCAGCATTTT. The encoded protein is CASSLGEGNQPQHF.

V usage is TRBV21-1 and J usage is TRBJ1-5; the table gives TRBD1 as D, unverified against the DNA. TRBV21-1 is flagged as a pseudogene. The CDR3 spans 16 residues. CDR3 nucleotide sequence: TGTGCCAGCAGCAGCCGGACAGGGTGTAATCTACTGCCCCAGCATTTT. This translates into CASSSRTGCNLLPQHF.

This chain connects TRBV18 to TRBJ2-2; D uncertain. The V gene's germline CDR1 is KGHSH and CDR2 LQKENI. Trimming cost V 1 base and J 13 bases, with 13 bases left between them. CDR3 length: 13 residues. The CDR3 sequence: CASSPQVRVPLFF. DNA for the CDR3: TGTGCCAGCTCACCACAAGTGAGAGTCCCGCTGTTTTTT.

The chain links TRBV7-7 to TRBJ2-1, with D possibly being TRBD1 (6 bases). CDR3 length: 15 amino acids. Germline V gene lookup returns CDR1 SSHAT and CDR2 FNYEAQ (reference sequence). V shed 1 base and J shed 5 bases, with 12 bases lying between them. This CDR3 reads CASSLGTTGNNEQFF. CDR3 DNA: TGTGCCAGCAGCTTAGGGACCACAGGGAACAATGAGCAGTTCTTC. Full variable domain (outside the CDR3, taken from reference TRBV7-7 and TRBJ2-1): GAGVSQSPRYKVTKRGQDVTLRCDPISSHATLYWYQQALGQGPEFLTYFNYEAQPDKSGLPSDRFSAERPEGSISTLTIQRTEQRDSAMYRCASSLGTTGNNEQFFGPGTRLTVL.

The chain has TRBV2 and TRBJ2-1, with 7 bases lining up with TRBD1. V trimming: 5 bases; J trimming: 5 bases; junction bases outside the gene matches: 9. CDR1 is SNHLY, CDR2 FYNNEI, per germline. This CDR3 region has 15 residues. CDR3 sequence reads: CASSKQGNYNNEQFF. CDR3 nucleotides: TGTGCCAGCAGTAAACAGGGGAACTACAACAATGAGCAGTTCTTC. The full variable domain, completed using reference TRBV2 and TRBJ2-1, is EPEVTQTPSHQVTQMGQEVILRCVPISNHLYFYWYRQILGQKVEFLVSFYNNEISEKSEIFDDQFSVERPDGSNFTLKIRSTKLEDSAMYFCASSKQGNYNNEQFFGPGTRLTVL.

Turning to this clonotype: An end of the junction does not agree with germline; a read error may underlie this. CDR3 bases: TGTGCCACCAGCTTAAGTTGGACAGAAAACAATGAGCAGTTCTTC. This sequence encodes CATSLSWTENNEQFF. The V and J genes are TRBV7-8 and TRBJ2-1; D might be TRBD1 (6 bases). Germline V gives CDR1 SGHVS, CDR2 FQNEAQ. The CDR3 has 15 amino acids.

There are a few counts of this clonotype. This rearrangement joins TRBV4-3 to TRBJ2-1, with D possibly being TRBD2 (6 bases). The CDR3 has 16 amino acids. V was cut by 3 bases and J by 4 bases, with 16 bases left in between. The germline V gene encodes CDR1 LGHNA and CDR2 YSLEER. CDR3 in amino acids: CASSQEVAVGYNEQFF. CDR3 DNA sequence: TGCGCCAGCAGCCAGGAAGTAGCGGTAGGGTACAATGAGCAGTTCTTC.

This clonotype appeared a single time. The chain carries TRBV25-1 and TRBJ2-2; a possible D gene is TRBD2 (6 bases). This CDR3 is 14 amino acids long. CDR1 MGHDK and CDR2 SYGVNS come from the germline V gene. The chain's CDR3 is CASGSTANTGELFF. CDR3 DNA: TGTGCTAGCGGAAGTACCGCGAACACCGGGGAGCTGTTTTTT. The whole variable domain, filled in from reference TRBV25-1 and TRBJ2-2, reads EADIYQTPRYLVIGTGKKITLECSQTMGHDKMYWYQQDPGMELHLIHYSYGVNSTEKGDLSSESTVSRIRTEHFPLTLESARPSHTSQYLCASGSTANTGELFFGEGSRLTVL.

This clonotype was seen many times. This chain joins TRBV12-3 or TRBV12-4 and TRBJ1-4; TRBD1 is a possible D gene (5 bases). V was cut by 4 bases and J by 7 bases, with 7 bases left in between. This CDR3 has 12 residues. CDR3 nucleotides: TGTGCCAGCAGTTCAGGGACTGAAAAACTGTTTTTT. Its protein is CASSSGTEKLFF.

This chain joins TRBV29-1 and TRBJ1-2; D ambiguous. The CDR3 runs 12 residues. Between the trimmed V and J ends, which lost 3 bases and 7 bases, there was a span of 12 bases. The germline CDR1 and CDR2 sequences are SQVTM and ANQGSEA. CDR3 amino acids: CSVDAPAPGYTF. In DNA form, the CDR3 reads TGCAGCGTTGACGCGCCGGCGCCTGGCTACACCTTC.

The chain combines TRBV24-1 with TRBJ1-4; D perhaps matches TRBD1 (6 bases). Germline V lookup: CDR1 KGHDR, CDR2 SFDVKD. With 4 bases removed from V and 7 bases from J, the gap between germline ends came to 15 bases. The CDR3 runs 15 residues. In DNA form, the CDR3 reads TGTGCCACCAGTGACTCCGGGACAAGCATTGAAAAACTGTTTTTT. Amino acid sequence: CATSDSGTSIEKLFF.

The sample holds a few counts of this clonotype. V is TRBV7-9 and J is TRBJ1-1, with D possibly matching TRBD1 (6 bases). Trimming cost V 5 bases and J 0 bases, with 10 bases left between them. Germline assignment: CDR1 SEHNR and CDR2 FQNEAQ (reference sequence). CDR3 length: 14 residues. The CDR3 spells CASSQGTVNTEAFF. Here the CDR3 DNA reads TGTGCCAGCAGCCAGGGGACGGTGAACACTGAAGCTTTCTTT.

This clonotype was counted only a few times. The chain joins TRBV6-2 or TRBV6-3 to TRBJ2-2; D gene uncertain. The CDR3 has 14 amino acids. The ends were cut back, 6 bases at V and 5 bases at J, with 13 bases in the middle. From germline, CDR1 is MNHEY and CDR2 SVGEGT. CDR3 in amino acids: CASSQLDATGELFF. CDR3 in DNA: TGTGCCAGCAGCCAACTTGACGCGACCGGGGAGCTGTTTTTT.

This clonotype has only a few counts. In DNA form, the CDR3 reads TGTGCCATCAGCCCCCAGGGGACAGCGAACACTGAAGCTTTCTTT. It specifies CAISPQGTANTEAFF. The chain uses TRBV10-3 and TRBJ1-1, with 7 bases matching TRBD1. The CDR3 covers 15 residues. V was pared by 6 bases and J by 1 base, with 8 bases of the junction left unmatched. Germline CDR1 reads ENHRY; CDR2 reads SYGVKD.

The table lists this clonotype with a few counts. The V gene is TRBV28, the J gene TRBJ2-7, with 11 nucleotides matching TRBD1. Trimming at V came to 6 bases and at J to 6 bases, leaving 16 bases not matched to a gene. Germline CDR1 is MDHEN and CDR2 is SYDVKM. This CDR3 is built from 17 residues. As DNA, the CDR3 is TGTGCCAGCAGAGAAATGCGGCCGGGACAGGGGGGACTCGAGCAGTACTTC. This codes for CASREMRPGQGGLEQYF.

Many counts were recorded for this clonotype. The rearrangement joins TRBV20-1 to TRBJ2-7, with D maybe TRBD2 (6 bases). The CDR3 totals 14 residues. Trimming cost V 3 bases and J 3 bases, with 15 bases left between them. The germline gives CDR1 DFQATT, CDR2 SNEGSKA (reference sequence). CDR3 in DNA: TGCAGTGCTAGTCCCAATAGCGGCCTCTACGAGCAGTACTTC. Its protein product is CSASPNSGLYEQYF.

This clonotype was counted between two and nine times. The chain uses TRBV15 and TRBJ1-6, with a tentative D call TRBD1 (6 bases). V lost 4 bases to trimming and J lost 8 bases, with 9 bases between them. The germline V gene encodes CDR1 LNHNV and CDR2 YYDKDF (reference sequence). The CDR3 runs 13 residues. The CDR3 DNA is TGTGCCACCAGCACAGCAGGGGATTCACCCCTCCACTTT. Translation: CATSTAGDSPLHF.

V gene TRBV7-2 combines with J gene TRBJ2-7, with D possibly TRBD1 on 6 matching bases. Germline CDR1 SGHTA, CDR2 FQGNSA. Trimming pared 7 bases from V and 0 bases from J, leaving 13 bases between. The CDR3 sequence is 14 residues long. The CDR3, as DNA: TGTGCCAGCAATATGGGACATCGCTCCTACGAGCAGTACTTC. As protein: CASNMGHRSYEQYF.

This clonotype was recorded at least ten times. The DNA of the CDR3 is TGTGCCAGCAGCCAAGGGGACTCGGTCGGTGAAAAACTGTTTTTT. Translation gives CASSQGDSVGEKLFF. The chain is built from TRBV4-2 and TRBJ1-4, with a weak D call TRBD1 (5 bases). CDR3 size: 15 residues. Per germline, CDR1 LGHNA and CDR2 YNFKEQ. V was shortened by 1 base and J by 7 bases, with 13 bases between the two germline ends.

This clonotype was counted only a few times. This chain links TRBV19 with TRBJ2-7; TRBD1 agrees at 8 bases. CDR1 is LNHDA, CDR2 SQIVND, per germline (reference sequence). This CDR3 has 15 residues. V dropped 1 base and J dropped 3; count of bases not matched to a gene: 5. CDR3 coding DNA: TGTGCCAGTAGTATAGCTGGGACAGGAAACTACGAGCAGTACTTC. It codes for CASSIAGTGNYEQYF.

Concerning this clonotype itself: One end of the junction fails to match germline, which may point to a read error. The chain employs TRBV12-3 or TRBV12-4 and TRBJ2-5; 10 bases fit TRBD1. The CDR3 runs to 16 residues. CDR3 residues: CSSSLWDRGPQETQYF. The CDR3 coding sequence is TGTTCCAGCAGTTTATGGGACAGGGGTCCTCAAGAGACCCAGTACTTC.

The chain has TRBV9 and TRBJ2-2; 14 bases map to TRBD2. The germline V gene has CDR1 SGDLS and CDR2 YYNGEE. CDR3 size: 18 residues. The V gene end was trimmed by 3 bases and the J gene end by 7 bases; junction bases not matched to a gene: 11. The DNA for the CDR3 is TGTGCCAGCAGCGCCCGCCCGAGACTAGCGGGAGGGATCGGGGAGCTGTTTTTT. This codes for CASSARPRLAGGIGELFF.

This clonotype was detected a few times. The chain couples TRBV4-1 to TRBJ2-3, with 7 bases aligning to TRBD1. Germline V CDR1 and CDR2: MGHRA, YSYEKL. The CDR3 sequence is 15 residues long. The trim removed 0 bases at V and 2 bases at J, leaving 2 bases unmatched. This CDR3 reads CASSQDEGATDTQYF. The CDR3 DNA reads TGCGCCAGCAGCCAAGATGAGGGGGCCACAGATACGCAGTATTTT.

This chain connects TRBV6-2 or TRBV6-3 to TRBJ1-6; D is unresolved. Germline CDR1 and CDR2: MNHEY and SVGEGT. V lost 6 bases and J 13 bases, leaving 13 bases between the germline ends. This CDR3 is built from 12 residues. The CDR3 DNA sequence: TGTGCCAGCAGCCTAACCATGCCGCCCCTCCACTTT. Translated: CASSLTMPPLHF.

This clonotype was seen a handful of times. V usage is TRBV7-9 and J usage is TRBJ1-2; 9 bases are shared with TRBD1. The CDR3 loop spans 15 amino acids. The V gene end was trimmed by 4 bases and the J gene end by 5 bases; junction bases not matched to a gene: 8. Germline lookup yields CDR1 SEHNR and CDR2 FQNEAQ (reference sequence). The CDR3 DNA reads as TGTGCCAGCAGCTCGCACAGGGGGCGCAATTATGGCTACACCTTC. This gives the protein CASSSHRGRNYGYTF.

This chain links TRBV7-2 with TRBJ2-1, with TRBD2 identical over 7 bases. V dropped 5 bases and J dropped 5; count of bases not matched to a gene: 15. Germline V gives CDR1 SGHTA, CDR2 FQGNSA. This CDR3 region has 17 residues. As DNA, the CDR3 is TGTGCCAGCAGCCCCGGACTAGTTTTAGTAGTGAACAATGAGCAGTTCTTC. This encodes CASSPGLVLVVNNEQFF.

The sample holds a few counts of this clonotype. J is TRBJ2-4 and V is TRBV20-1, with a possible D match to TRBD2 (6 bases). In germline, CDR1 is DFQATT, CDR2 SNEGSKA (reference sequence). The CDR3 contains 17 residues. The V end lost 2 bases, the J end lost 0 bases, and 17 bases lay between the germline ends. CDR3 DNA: TGCAGTGCTAGAACGCCGCGGGATCCAGAAGCCAAAAACATTCAGTACTTC. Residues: CSARTPRDPEAKNIQYF.

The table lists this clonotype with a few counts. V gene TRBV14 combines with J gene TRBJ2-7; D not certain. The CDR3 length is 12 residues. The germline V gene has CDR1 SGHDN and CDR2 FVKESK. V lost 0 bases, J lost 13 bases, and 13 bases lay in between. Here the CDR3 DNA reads TGTGCCAGCAGCCAAGAGACCGCCTGGGTATACTTC. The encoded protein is CASSQETAWVYF.